What follows are 27 T cell receptor beta chains derived from one specimen sequenced in a study of vaccination effects on CD4 cells after COVID-19. Using immunoSEQ multiplex PCR, the repertoire was profiled, and TCRdb retains in-frame clones only, with some absent. Of around 50,000 clones in the sample, approximately 70% were seen once. Once cultured for roughly nine days, the cells underwent separation to obtain CD4+ T cells. Participants each got two BNT162b2 or mRNA-1273 vaccine doses. For these TCRs, the target antigens are not known. Sequencing used CD4+ T cells from PBMCs cultured without peptide, obtained after COVID-19 vaccination. The receptors here all came from a human donor who received a COVID-19 vaccine.

V and J are TRBV19 and TRBJ2-5, with D perhaps TRBD1 (6 bases). The CDR3 has 14 residues. The germline V and J ends were trimmed by 7 bases and 2 bases, with 14 bases remaining between them. Germline V lookup: CDR1 LNHDA, CDR2 SQIVND (reference sequence). The CDR3 DNA follows: TGTGCCAGTAAACGACAGGCGATGCAAGAGACCCAGTACTTC. Its translation is CASKRQAMQETQYF. Full variable domain (missing parts from reference TRBV19 and TRBJ2-5): DGGITQSPKYLFRKEGQNVTLSCEQNLNHDAMYWYRQDPGQGLRLIYYSQIVNDFQKGDIAEGYSVSREKKESFPLTVTSAQKNPTAFYLCASKRQAMQETQYFGPGTRLLVL.

The CDR3 loop reads CASGDLRNEQFF. The CDR3 region has the DNA TGCGCCAGCGGAGACTTACGCAATGAGCAGTTCTTC. The chain employs TRBV10-2 and TRBJ2-1, with D uncertain. This CDR3 is built from 12 residues. Per the germline V gene, CDR1 is WSHSY and CDR2 is SAAADI. The V end lost 8 bases, the J end lost 6 bases, and 11 bases lay between the germline ends.

Here the CDR3 reads CASSPPSAGTDTQYF. For the CDR3, the DNA is TGTGCCAGCAGCCCTCCTAGCGCCGGCACAGATACGCAGTATTTT. This chain links TRBV21-1 with TRBJ2-3; TRBD2, the table's D call, was not compared with the DNA. TRBV21-1 is flagged as a pseudogene. The CDR3 runs 15 residues.

This clone was observed a few times. The chain combines TRBV7-9 with TRBJ1-5; D ambiguous. Trimming took 1 base from V and 0 from J, leaving 7 bases between them. The CDR3 contains 15 residues. The germline CDR1 and CDR2 sequences are SEHNR and FQNEAQ (reference sequence). CDR3 bases: TGTGCCAGCAGCTTAGGAGCAAATAGCAATCAGCCCCAGCATTTT. This sequence encodes CASSLGANSNQPQHF. The variable domain in full, with the rest retrieved from reference TRBV7-9 and TRBJ1-5, is DTGVSQNPRHKITKRGQNVTFRCDPISEHNRLYWYRQTLGQGPEFLTYFQNEAQLEKSRLLSDRFSAERPKGSFSTLEIQRTEQGDSAMYLCASSLGANSNQPQHFGDGTRLSIL.

The chain has TRBV5-6 and TRBJ2-1; the D gene is possibly TRBD2 (5 bases). The germline V and J ends were trimmed by 1 base and 7 bases, with 9 bases remaining between them. CDR1 is SGHDT and CDR2 is YYEEEE in the germline V gene. This CDR3 has 13 residues. CDR3 sequence: CASSLPSWNEQFF. CDR3 DNA: TGTGCCAGCAGCTTGCCTAGCTGGAATGAGCAGTTCTTC.

The V call is TRBV27, the J call TRBJ2-3; no firm D call. V lost 1 base to trimming and J lost 4 bases, with 9 bases between them. The germline V gene encodes CDR1 MNHEY and CDR2 SMNVEV (reference sequence). CDR3 length equals 14 residues. The CDR3 nucleotides are TGTGCCAGCAGTTTATGGGGTAGGGCAGATACGCAGTATTTT. This translates into CASSLWGRADTQYF.

This clone has only one observation. V gene TRBV7-6 combines with J gene TRBJ1-3; the match to TRBD1 covers 8 bases. CDR1 is SGHVS, CDR2 FNYEAQ, per germline. This CDR3 has 16 residues. J lost 0 bases, V lost 5 bases, and 6 bases had no gene match. The CDR3 is CASSNPDRVSGNTIYF. The CDR3, as DNA: TGTGCCAGCAGCAATCCGGACAGGGTCTCTGGAAACACCATATATTTT.

The chain carries TRBV4-1 and TRBJ1-4, with 7 nucleotides matching TRBD1. The CDR3 loop spans 14 amino acids. V lost 6 bases and J lost 10; bases outside the gene matches: 11. Germline values: CDR1 MGHRA, CDR2 YSYEKL. The CDR3 DNA reads TGCGCCAGCAGAGGAAGGACAGGAGTAGGAAAACTGTTTTTT. Translation: CASRGRTGVGKLFF.

At least ten counts were recorded for this clone. The V call is TRBV5-1, the J call TRBJ2-3, with D possibly TRBD2 on 6 matching bases. The CDR3 has 16 residues. Germline V gene lookup returns CDR1 SGHRS and CDR2 YFSETQ. V lost 4 bases to trimming and J lost 0 bases, with 15 bases between them. The CDR3 DNA follows: TGCGCCAGCAGCCCCTATGCTAGCGCTAGCACAGATACGCAGTATTTT. This gives the protein CASSPYASASTDTQYF. Together with reference TRBV5-1 and TRBJ2-3, the CDR3 gives the full variable domain: KAGVTQTPRYLIKTRGQQVTLSCSPISGHRSVSWYQQTPGQGLQFLFEYFSETQRNKGNFPGRFSGRQFSNSRSEMNVSTLELGDSALYLCASSPYASASTDTQYFGPGTRLTVL.

This rearrangement joins TRBV14 to TRBJ2-7; either TRBD1 or TRBD2 may supply D (5 bases each). The CDR3 length is 13 residues. V was cut by 1 base and J by 3 bases, with 7 bases left in between. Looked up from germline, CDR1 is SGHDN and CDR2 is FVKESK. CDR3 residues: CASSQGDGYEQYF. The CDR3 coding sequence is TGTGCCAGCAGCCAAGGGGACGGCTACGAGCAGTACTTC.

This chain connects TRBV7-6 to TRBJ2-6; no definite D call. The V gene's germline CDR1 is SGHVS and CDR2 FNYEAQ. Between the trimmed V and J ends, which lost 3 bases and 0 bases, there was a span of 9 bases. The CDR3 covers 16 residues. The CDR3 sequence is CASSFRRSSGANVLTF. CDR3 bases: TGTGCCAGCAGCTTTAGACGGAGCTCTGGGGCCAACGTCCTGACTTTC.

The chain combines TRBV5-1 with TRBJ1-2; the match to TRBD1 covers 8 bases. V lost 4 bases and J lost 3; bases outside the gene matches: 5. CDR1 and CDR2 (germline): SGHRS, YFSETQ. This CDR3 has 14 residues. The CDR3 region is CASSTPGQDYGYTF. In DNA, the CDR3 is TGCGCCAGCAGCACCCCGGGACAGGACTATGGCTACACCTTC. Full variable domain (rest looked up from reference TRBV5-1 and TRBJ1-2): KAGVTQTPRYLIKTRGQQVTLSCSPISGHRSVSWYQQTPGQGLQFLFEYFSETQRNKGNFPGRFSGRQFSNSRSEMNVSTLELGDSALYLCASSTPGQDYGYTFGSGTRLTVV.

The rearrangement uses TRBV14 and TRBJ1-2; 11 bases line up with TRBD1. The CDR3 runs 17 residues. V dropped 3 bases and J dropped 1; count of bases not matched to a gene: 7. Germline V gene sequence: CDR1 SGHDN, CDR2 FVKESK. This CDR3 reads CASSHFWDRGDNYGYTF. The CDR3 DNA reads TGTGCCAGCAGCCACTTCTGGGACAGGGGGGATAACTATGGCTACACCTTC.

V gene TRBV5-3 combines with J gene TRBJ2-7, with TRBD2 identical over 14 bases. Being an ORF, TRBV5-3 has a function that is uncertain. The ends lost 1 base at V and 3 bases at J; junction bases unmatched: 9. CDR3 length: 18 residues. CDR3 nucleotides: TGTGCCAGAAGCTTGAAACCTGGGACTAGCGGGAGCGGCTACGAGCAGTACTTC. It codes for CARSLKPGTSGSGYEQYF.

This clone came up a few times. The chain uses TRBV3-1 (or the pseudogene TRBV3-2) and TRBJ1-2; tentatively, D is TRBD1 (5 bases). This CDR3 is 15 amino acids long. CDR1 and CDR2 (germline): LGHDT, YNNKEL (reference sequence). V shed 4 bases and J shed 0 bases, with 12 bases lying between them. The CDR3 DNA reads as TGTGCCAGCAGCCCTCGGGGCCGTCCTAACTATGGCTACACCTTC. Encoded protein: CASSPRGRPNYGYTF.

The genes are TRBV5-1 and TRBJ2-1; D is undetermined. The CDR3 consists of 11 residues. V lost 0 bases, J lost 7 bases, and 2 bases lay in between. Germline V CDR1 and CDR2: SGHRS, YFSETQ. The CDR3 region has the DNA TGCGCCAGCAGCTTGGAAAATGAGCAGTTCTTC. As protein: CASSLENEQFF.

This sequence joins TRBV6-6 and TRBJ2-2; D not certain. V gave up 8 bases and J gave up 1 base, with 2 bases separating them. Per the germline V gene, CDR1 is MNHNY and CDR2 is SVGAGI (reference sequence). This CDR3 region has 11 residues. CDR3 sequence (DNA): TGTGCCAGCGAGAACACCGGGGAGCTGTTTTTT. Its protein product is CASENTGELFF.

This clone has just a few counts. The rearrangement joins TRBV3-1 (or the pseudogene TRBV3-2) to TRBJ2-3; 12 nucleotides match TRBD2. The CDR3 loop spans 15 amino acids. The V segment lost 7 bases and the J segment 7 bases; nucleotides outside the gene matches: 9. Per germline, CDR1 LGHDT and CDR2 YNNKEL (reference sequence). The CDR3 here is CASILAGGSNYTQYF. CDR3 DNA sequence: TGTGCCAGCATCCTAGCGGGGGGGAGCAATTATACGCAGTATTTT.

The gene calls are TRBV12-5 and TRBJ2-3; a weak D match, TRBD2 (5 bases). The CDR3 length is 13 residues. Trimming stripped 2 bases from V and 5 bases from J, with 8 bases between. Germline V lookup: CDR1 LGHNT, CDR2 FRNRAP. This CDR3 is CASGLLGRDTQYF. The CDR3 DNA follows: TGTGCTAGTGGTTTGCTGGGGAGAGATACGCAGTATTTT.

Notes on this clone: One junction end does not reproduce the germline sequence, and a read error may be involved. The CDR3 DNA follows: TGTGCCAGCAGTTTAGAGGCAGTCAATAGCAATCAGCCCCAGCATTTT. Its translation is CASSLEAVNSNQPQHF. The V gene is TRBV7-8, the J gene TRBJ1-5; the D is unclear. Germline CDR1 and CDR2: SGHVS and FQNEAQ. This CDR3 has 16 amino acids.

This clone was seen only a few times. This sequence joins TRBV7-2 and TRBJ1-6; perhaps TRBD1 as D (6 bases). The length of the CDR3 is 13 residues. The germline V gene encodes CDR1 SGHTA and CDR2 FQGNSA. The V end was cut by 6 bases, the J end by 10 bases, with 13 bases between. DNA for the CDR3: TGTGCCAGCAGTACAGGGTTACGATCACCCCTCCACTTT. Translated: CASSTGLRSPLHF.

The rearrangement joins TRBV5-5 to TRBJ1-1, with D perhaps TRBD1 (6 bases). Per the germline V gene, CDR1 is SGHKS and CDR2 is YYEKEE (reference sequence). The ends were cut back, 0 bases at V and 9 bases at J, with 15 bases in the middle. CDR3 length equals 14 residues. The CDR3 reads CASSLEGGAFKAFF. In DNA form, the CDR3 reads TGTGCCAGCAGCTTGGAGGGGGGCGCATTCAAAGCTTTCTTT.

The chain uses TRBV5-4 and TRBJ2-5; TRBD1 agrees at 8 bases. This CDR3 has 15 residues. Germline assignment: CDR1 SGHNT and CDR2 YYREEE (reference sequence). The V and J ends lost 5 bases and 1 base, in that order; junction bases with no gene match: 7. This CDR3 is CASRQGGVLQETQYF. The CDR3 DNA reads TGTGCCAGCAGACAGGGGGGTGTCCTCCAAGAGACCCAGTACTTC.

The rearrangement links TRBV21-1 to TRBJ2-5; the table's TRBD1 call for D was not verified on the DNA. TRBV21-1 is described as a pseudogene. The CDR3 is 19 residues long. CDR3 protein: CASSKKRTGGLRPGETQYF. The CDR3 DNA follows: TGTGCCAGCAGCAAGAAAAGGACAGGGGGTTTACGGCCTGGGGAGACCCAGTACTTC.

V is TRBV6-5 and J is TRBJ2-3; D may correspond to TRBD1 or TRBD2 (6 bases each). The CDR3 spans 13 residues. Germline-derived CDR1 and CDR2 are MNHEY and SVGAGI. V was clipped by 5 bases and J by 8 bases, with 14 bases between them. CDR3 sequence: CASSTGTPSTQYF. CDR3 DNA: TGTGCCAGCAGTACAGGGACTCCGAGTACGCAGTATTTT.

This rearrangement joins TRBV6-9 to TRBJ1-4, with D unclear. Germline loops: CDR1 MNHGY, CDR2 SVAAGI. Between the trimmed V and J ends, which lost 4 bases and 0 bases, there was a span of 9 bases. The CDR3 has 15 residues. The CDR3 bases are TGTGCCAGCAGTTTCGCCGAAACAACTAATGAAAAACTGTTTTTT. Translating it yields CASSFAETTNEKLFF.

The chain couples TRBV2 to TRBJ1-6; TRBD1 aligns across 7 bases. The junction had 7 bases not matched to a gene; V was cut back by 8 bases and J by 3 bases. Germline CDR1 SNHLY, CDR2 FYNNEI. This CDR3 has 15 amino acids. The CDR3 bases are TGTGCCAGCTGGCGACAGGGCTACTATAATTCACCCCTCCACTTT. Amino acid sequence: CASWRQGYYNSPLHF.